The 24 T cell receptor beta chains presented below share a single source sample, sequenced in a study of somatic mutations in cytotoxic T cells in rheumatoid arthritis (dated by TCRdb to about 2017). The library was obtained by the immunoSEQ multiplex PCR assay. Not all clones reach the TCRdb copy of this immuneACCESS table, which keeps in-frame sequences only. Checked studies attribute under half of the gap to unresolved V genes and leave the rest unexplained. A total of 17,000 or so clones appear in this sample, roughly four fifths of them only once. Jointly, the top ten make up about 21% of the sample. The sequenced material came from CD8+ T cells sorted from blood. The receptors originated from an adult with rheumatoid arthritis.

V gene TRBV13 combines with J gene TRBJ1-3; D might be TRBD1 (6 bases). V gave up 0 bases and J gave up 0 bases, with 15 bases separating them. The CDR3 covers 18 residues. Germline loops: CDR1 PRHDT, CDR2 FYEKMQ (reference sequence). CDR3 bases: TGTGCCAGCAGCTTAGGCCAAGGACAGTCCATCTCTGGAAACACCATATATTTT. Its protein product is CASSLGQGQSISGNTIYF.

This clone was observed a few times. The chain joins TRBV15 to TRBJ2-7, with TRBD1 matching over 8 bases. V dropped 4 bases and J dropped 0; count of bases not matched to a gene: 8. CDR3 length equals 16 residues. The germline V gene encodes CDR1 LNHNV and CDR2 YYDKDF (reference sequence). This CDR3 is CATSTGQGDSSYEQYF. The CDR3 nucleotides read TGTGCCACCAGCACCGGACAGGGCGACAGCTCCTACGAGCAGTACTTC.

V and J are TRBV7-8 and TRBJ1-1, with a tentative D call TRBD1 (5 bases). The length of the CDR3 is 12 residues. The V gene's germline CDR1 is SGHVS and CDR2 FQNEAQ. Trimming pared 3 bases from V and 7 bases from J, leaving 9 bases between. DNA for the CDR3: TGTGCCAGCAGCTTTTGGGGGGATGAAGCTTTCTTT. Translating gives CASSFWGDEAFF.

The V and J genes are TRBV6-6 and TRBJ2-1; the D call may be TRBD1 or TRBD2 (6 bases each). This CDR3 contains 15 residues. CDR1 MNHNY and CDR2 SVGAGI come from the germline V gene (reference sequence). The V end lost 9 bases, the J end lost 0 bases, and 15 bases lay between the germline ends. The CDR3: CASSPGGGSYNEQFF. The CDR3 nucleotides read TGTGCCAGTTCACCTGGAGGGGGCTCCTACAATGAGCAGTTCTTC.

The J gene is TRBJ2-7, the V gene TRBV7-6; a weak D match, TRBD2 (5 bases). Per germline, CDR1 SGHVS and CDR2 FNYEAQ. The CDR3 consists of 15 residues. V gave up 1 base and J gave up 7 bases, with 17 bases separating them. CDR3 sequence reads: CASSLGAERVEEQYF. DNA of the CDR3: TGTGCCAGCAGCTTAGGCGCAGAGAGGGTTGAAGAGCAGTACTTC.

The chain joins TRBV5-6 to TRBJ2-3; D ambiguous. Trimming removed 2 bases from V and 6 bases from J, with 13 bases in between. The CDR3 contains 14 residues. Germline CDR1 and CDR2: SGHDT and YYEEEE. CDR3 region: CASSFRTLTDTQYF. Written as DNA, the CDR3 is TGTGCCAGCAGCTTTCGGACCCTCACGGATACGCAGTATTTT.

The CDR3: CATSRDKLIQGTGDLRGYQPQHF. The CDR3 coding sequence is TGTGCCACCAGCAGAGATAAGTTGATCCAGGGGACAGGGGATTTGCGGGGGTATCAGCCCCAGCATTTT. This sequence joins TRBV15 and TRBJ1-5, with 10 bases lining up with TRBD1. Germline assignment: CDR1 LNHNV and CDR2 YYDKDF (reference sequence). After removal of 0 bases from V and 5 bases from J, the junction contained 25 bases not matched to a gene. This CDR3 region has 23 residues.

This rearrangement joins TRBV13 to TRBJ1-1; D not certain. V lost 2 bases and J lost 1, with 11 bases in between. CDR3 length equals 15 residues. The germline V gene has CDR1 PRHDT and CDR2 FYEKMQ (reference sequence). The CDR3 is CASSLYEGQNTEAFF. In DNA, the CDR3 is TGTGCCAGCAGCTTATATGAAGGGCAGAACACTGAAGCTTTCTTT.

The chain carries TRBV9 and TRBJ2-2; 8 nucleotides line up with TRBD2. CDR1 and CDR2 (germline): SGDLS, YYNGEE. The CDR3 extends over 17 amino acids. The V gene end was trimmed by 4 bases and the J gene end by 5 bases; junction bases not matched to a gene: 13. This chain's CDR3 is CASSTPNLSGGTGELFF. For the CDR3, the DNA is TGTGCCAGCAGCACCCCGAACTTGAGCGGGGGTACCGGGGAGCTGTTTTTT.

This clone turned up a few times. V and J are TRBV9 and TRBJ2-1; 8 bases map to TRBD1. V was clipped by 0 bases and J by 8 bases; unmatched bases: 1. The germline gives CDR1 SGDLS, CDR2 YYNGEE. The CDR3 consists of 13 residues. CDR3 loop: CASSVGTGYEQFF. Here the CDR3 DNA reads TGTGCCAGCAGCGTAGGGACAGGGTATGAGCAGTTCTTC.

The CDR3 sequence is CASSEGRYGYTF. In DNA form, the CDR3 reads TGCGCCAGCAGTGAGGGACGCTATGGCTACACCTTC. The chain is built from TRBV10-1 and TRBJ1-2; no clear D. V shed 2 bases and J shed 4 bases, with 5 bases lying between them. From germline, CDR1 is WNHNN and CDR2 SYGVQD (reference sequence). This CDR3 spans 12 amino acids.

The J gene is TRBJ1-5, the V gene TRBV27; D call uncertain. Germline V gene sequence: CDR1 MNHEY, CDR2 SMNVEV (reference sequence). Trimming removed 4 bases from V and 0 bases from J, with 13 bases in between. The CDR3 runs 16 residues. DNA of the CDR3: TGTGCCAGCAGTTCCACCTTTATTTATAGCAATCAGCCCCAGCATTTT. It is translated as CASSSTFIYSNQPQHF.

This clone occurred once. The chain has TRBV19 and TRBJ2-1; perhaps D is TRBD1 or TRBD2 (5 bases each). This CDR3 spans 14 amino acids. Trimming shortened V by 6 bases and J by 3 bases, and 12 bases separated the two germline ends. Germline loops: CDR1 LNHDA, CDR2 SQIVND (reference sequence). This CDR3 is CASRVGRGYNEQFF. CDR3 in DNA: TGTGCCAGTAGGGTGGGACGGGGCTACAATGAGCAGTTCTTC. The whole variable domain, filled in from reference TRBV19 and TRBJ2-1, reads DGGITQSPKYLFRKEGQNVTLSCEQNLNHDAMYWYRQDPGQGLRLIYYSQIVNDFQKGDIAEGYSVSREKKESFPLTVTSAQKNPTAFYLCASRVGRGYNEQFFGPGTRLTVL.

The gene calls are TRBV7-9 and TRBJ2-7; D perhaps matches TRBD2 (5 bases). Deletions cut 4 bases from V and 0 bases from J, with 16 bases between. The CDR3 is made up of 16 amino acids. Germline-derived CDR1 and CDR2 are SEHNR and FQNEAQ (reference sequence). Here the CDR3 reads CASSWLRDPSSYEQYF. The CDR3 DNA sequence: TGTGCCAGCAGCTGGCTCCGGGATCCGAGCTCCTACGAGCAGTACTTC.

The chain has TRBV5-1 and TRBJ2-1; D is perhaps TRBD1 (6 bases). From germline, CDR1 is SGHRS and CDR2 YFSETQ. V lost 0 bases, J lost 2 bases, and 12 bases lay in between. The CDR3 contains 16 residues. This CDR3 is CASSLDGDTTYNEQFF. CDR3 DNA: TGCGCCAGCAGCTTGGACGGGGACACTACCTACAATGAGCAGTTCTTC.

Here the CDR3 DNA reads TGTGCCAGCAGCTTAGCTTCGGGGCTGGTGGACAATGAGCAGTTCTTC. Its translation is CASSLASGLVDNEQFF. V and J are TRBV11-2 and TRBJ2-1; D tentatively reads TRBD1 or TRBD2 (5 bases each). V was cut by 1 base and J by 5 bases, with 15 bases left in between. The V gene's germline CDR1 is SGHAT and CDR2 FQNNGV. This CDR3 is built from 16 residues.

The chain employs TRBV13 and TRBJ2-7; D tentatively reads TRBD1 or TRBD2 (5 bases each). The V end lost 0 bases, the J end lost 5 bases, and 11 bases lay between the germline ends. CDR1 PRHDT and CDR2 FYEKMQ come from the germline V gene (reference sequence). The length of the CDR3 is 14 residues. The CDR3 sequence is CASSLGEGLHEQYF. In DNA form, the CDR3 reads TGTGCCAGCAGCTTAGGAGAGGGGTTACACGAGCAGTACTTC.

The rearrangement uses TRBV5-6 and TRBJ2-2; TRBD2 matches 12 bases. J lost 2 bases, V lost 0 bases, and 5 bases had no gene match. The germline CDR1 and CDR2 sequences are SGHDT and YYEEEE. CDR3 length equals 18 residues. The CDR3 nucleotides read TGTGCCAGCAGCTTGGTTGGACTAGCGGGGCGTAACACCGGGGAGCTGTTTTTT. This sequence encodes CASSLVGLAGRNTGELFF.

The chain is built from TRBV9 and TRBJ2-2, with D perhaps matching TRBD1 (5 bases). Germline CDR1 SGDLS, CDR2 YYNGEE. Trimming cost V 0 bases and J 0 bases, with 12 bases left between them. The CDR3 is 17 amino acids. The CDR3 coding sequence is TGTGCCAGCAGCGTAGGGGTGGCAGGGTCGAACACCGGGGAGCTGTTTTTT. Translating gives CASSVGVAGSNTGELFF. The whole variable domain, filled in from reference TRBV9 and TRBJ2-2, reads DSGVTQTPKHLITATGQRVTLRCSPRSGDLSVYWYQQSLDQGLQFLIQYYNGEERAKGNILERFSAQQFPDLHSELNLSSLELGDSALYFCASSVGVAGSNTGELFFGEGSRLTVL.

The rearrangement uses TRBV6-5 and TRBJ1-2; 7 positions match TRBD1. The CDR3 contains 14 residues. The junction had 11 bases not matched to a gene; V was cut back by 6 bases and J by 7 bases. The V gene's germline CDR1 is MNHEY and CDR2 SVGAGI. In nucleotides, the CDR3 is TGTGCCAGCAGCCACAGGGGCGCAGGTGGTGGCTACACCTTC. Amino acids: CASSHRGAGGGYTF.

This chain joins TRBV4-1 and TRBJ2-3; D might be TRBD1 (6 bases). This CDR3 region has 15 residues. Germline V gives CDR1 MGHRA, CDR2 YSYEKL. V was clipped by 0 bases and J by 5 bases, with 12 bases between them. CDR3 sequence: CASSQDRSGEDTQYF. The CDR3 DNA reads as TGCGCCAGCAGCCAAGATAGGTCAGGGGAAGATACGCAGTATTTT.

The chain uses TRBV12-5 and TRBJ2-1; TRBD1 might be the D (8 bases). The germline CDR1 and CDR2 sequences are LGHNT and FRNRAP. V was trimmed by 6 bases and J by 9 bases, leaving 18 bases between them. The CDR3 spans 14 residues. The CDR3 DNA sequence: TGTGCTAGTGGCATTACACAGGGGGGGCTTGAGCAGTTCTTC. Translating it yields CASGITQGGLEQFF.

J is TRBJ1-5 and V is TRBV21-1; the table's D call, TRBD1, was not checked against the DNA. TRBV21-1 is a pseudogene. CDR3 size: 17 residues. Here the CDR3 DNA reads TGTGCCAGCAGCAGGGACAGGGGGATTCAAAGCAATCAGCCCCAGCATTTT. Translating it yields CASSRDRGIQSNQPQHF.

This chain joins TRBV27 and TRBJ2-6; D gene uncertain. The CDR3 runs 16 residues. V lost 4 bases, J lost 0 bases, and 10 bases lay in between. The germline V gene encodes CDR1 MNHEY and CDR2 SMNVEV (reference sequence). The CDR3 protein is CASSSGSFSGANVLTF. The CDR3 DNA reads TGTGCCAGCAGTTCAGGATCCTTCTCTGGGGCCAACGTCCTGACTTTC.